The 18 T cell receptor beta chains below were found in one sample sequenced in a study of shared clonotypes between healthy human individuals. Measured with immunoSEQ multiplex PCR; TCRdb has only the in-frame clones, and not every one. The sample shows roughly 530,000 clones, almost 97% of them seen only once. Sequencing was done on a sample of naive CD4+ T cells sorted from blood. Subset here: CD45RA+ positively selected. These receptors originate from a woman in her twenties or thirties in good health.

The chain carries TRBV7-9 and TRBJ2-3; D uncertain. There are 14 residues in the CDR3. Per germline, CDR1 SEHNR and CDR2 FQNEAQ (reference sequence). Trimming cost V 2 bases and J 4 bases, with 10 bases left between them. The CDR3 DNA reads as TGTGCCAGCAGCTTAATCGCCAGGCCAGATACGCAGTATTTT. The encoded protein is CASSLIARPDTQYF.

The chain links TRBV4-1 to TRBJ1-3; D is unresolved. V shed 0 bases and J shed 0 bases, with 9 bases lying between them. Germline values: CDR1 MGHRA, CDR2 YSYEKL. This CDR3 has 16 amino acids. In DNA form, the CDR3 reads TGCGCCAGCAGCCAAGAACCCAGTAACTCTGGAAACACCATATATTTT. Its protein is CASSQEPSNSGNTIYF.

This chain connects TRBV6-5 to TRBJ2-1; 13 nucleotides line up with TRBD2. The V segment lost 3 bases and the J segment 4 bases; nucleotides outside the gene matches: 3. CDR1 MNHEY and CDR2 SVGAGI come from the germline V gene. This CDR3 comprises 16 residues. CDR3 sequence (DNA): TGTGCCAGCAGTTATCAGACTAGCGGGAGGTACAATGAGCAGTTCTTC. Its translation is CASSYQTSGRYNEQFF.

The table lists this clone with a count of one. The rearrangement links TRBV5-5 to TRBJ1-1, with 7 nucleotides matching TRBD1. This CDR3 has 14 residues. The germline CDR1 and CDR2 sequences are SGHKS and YYEKEE (reference sequence). V lost 4 bases, J lost 1 base, and 4 bases stayed unmatched. For the CDR3, the DNA is TGTGCCAGCAGCACGAGGACAGGGAACACTGAAGCTTTCTTT. This encodes CASSTRTGNTEAFF.

V gene TRBV10-3 combines with J gene TRBJ1-4; no clear D. CDR1 is ENHRY, CDR2 SYGVKD, per germline. V lost 3 bases, J lost 7 bases, and 21 bases lay in between. CDR3 size: 17 residues. The CDR3 DNA is TGTGCCATCAGTGAAAACCACAGACCGAGTACAGCTGAAAAACTGTTTTTT. It specifies CAISENHRPSTAEKLFF.

The V call is TRBV7-9, the J call TRBJ1-1; unclear D gene. The CDR3 loop spans 15 amino acids. With 6 bases removed from V and 2 bases from J, the gap between germline ends came to 16 bases. In germline, CDR1 is SEHNR, CDR2 FQNEAQ (reference sequence). CDR3 sequence: CASSYSQRANTEAFF. In DNA form, the CDR3 reads TGTGCCAGCAGTTATTCCCAAAGGGCAAACACTGAAGCTTTCTTT.

The chain carries TRBV28 and TRBJ2-7; unclear D gene. In germline, CDR1 is MDHEN, CDR2 SYDVKM. Trimming pared 4 bases from V and 6 bases from J, leaving 7 bases between. The CDR3 totals 11 residues. The CDR3 DNA reads TGTGCCAGCAGTTCCCCGCCCGAGCAGTACTTC. Its protein is CASSSPPEQYF.

The chain links TRBV28 to TRBJ1-1, with 9 bases matching TRBD1. The CDR3 sequence is 12 residues long. Trimming at V came to 6 bases and at J to 10 bases, leaving 6 bases not matched to a gene. Germline lookup yields CDR1 MDHEN and CDR2 SYDVKM. The CDR3 loop is CASRPQGARAFF. DNA of the CDR3: TGTGCCAGCAGACCACAGGGGGCGCGAGCTTTCTTT.

J is TRBJ1-2 and V is TRBV28; D remains unclear. This CDR3 has 13 amino acids. From germline, CDR1 is MDHEN and CDR2 SYDVKM. Deletions cut 2 bases from V and 4 bases from J, with 8 bases between. The CDR3 region is CASSLVPAYGYTF. The CDR3 DNA is TGTGCCAGCAGTTTAGTGCCTGCCTATGGCTACACCTTC.

This clone was counted once. The V gene is TRBV28, the J gene TRBJ2-1; D gene uncertain. The V and J ends lost 7 bases and 7 bases respectively, with 23 bases between them. Per germline, CDR1 MDHEN and CDR2 SYDVKM. CDR3 length: 16 residues. CDR3 bases: TGTGCCAGCAAGCCCCGGGTCTCAAGGAAAGGGAATGAGCAGTTCTTC. Amino acids: CASKPRVSRKGNEQFF. Based on the CDR3 plus reference TRBV28 and TRBJ2-1, the full variable domain is DVKVTQSSRYLVKRTGEKVFLECVQDMDHENMFWYRQDPGLGLRLIYFSYDVKMKEKGDIPEGYSVSREKKERFSLILESASTNQTSMYLCASKPRVSRKGNEQFFGPGTRLTVL.

The gene calls are TRBV9 and TRBJ2-7; maybe TRBD1 (7 bases). Trimming stripped 3 bases from V and 3 bases from J, with 22 bases between. Germline V gene data show CDR1 as SGDLS and CDR2 as YYNGEE. The CDR3 contains 17 residues. CDR3 sequence (DNA): TGTGCCAGCAGCGCCAATCGGGACAGCTCGGGGGTCTACGAGCAGTACTTC. Protein sequence: CASSANRDSSGVYEQYF.

The chain is built from TRBV4-2 and TRBJ2-5; 12 positions agree with TRBD2. The J call may be faulty, since TRBJ2-7 better matches the DNA end. The CDR3 is 15 amino acids. CDR1 is LGHNA and CDR2 is YNFKEQ in the germline V gene. CDR3 protein: CASSQGTSGDYEQYF. The CDR3, as DNA: TGTGCCAGCAGCCAAGGGACTAGCGGGGACTACGAGCAGTACTTC.

The count of this clone is one. The chain joins TRBV23-1 to TRBJ2-1; the D is unclear. TRBV23-1 is an open reading frame, and its role is uncertain. The CDR3 sequence is 16 residues long. V lost 2 bases to trimming and J lost 4 bases, with 15 bases between them. The DNA of the CDR3 is TGCGCCAGCAGTCAACCCAGGAACTTGGGGTACAATGAGCAGTTCTTC. Translated, it gives CASSQPRNLGYNEQFF.

V and J are TRBV4-2 and TRBJ2-1; 7 bases are a match to TRBD2. This CDR3 comprises 19 residues. With V trimmed by 0 bases and J by 2 bases, 13 bases remained unmatched. Germline V lookup: CDR1 LGHNA, CDR2 YNFKEQ. The CDR3 nucleotides read TGTGCCAGCAGCCAAGAGGAGGCTAGCGGAGTCACCACCTACAATGAGCAGTTCTTC. Protein product: CASSQEEASGVTTYNEQFF.

The chain links TRBV23-1 to TRBJ1-2; 9 bases map to TRBD1. TRBV23-1 belongs to the ORF category, with a function that is uncertain. The CDR3 totals 15 residues. Trimming cost V 6 bases and J 3 bases; bases outside gene matches: 8. CDR3 sequence reads: CASSRPRDRDYGYTF. Here the CDR3 DNA reads TGCGCCAGCAGCCGCCCCCGGGACAGGGACTATGGCTACACCTTC.

The V gene is TRBV4-2, the J gene TRBJ1-6; D is unresolved. Trimming took 1 base from V and 7 from J, leaving 11 bases between them. Germline V gives CDR1 LGHNA, CDR2 YNFKEQ. The CDR3 sequence is 15 residues long. As DNA, the CDR3 is TGTGCCAGCAGCCAAGTGTCAGTCGGAAATTCACCCCTCCACTTT. It translates to CASSQVSVGNSPLHF.

J is TRBJ2-2 and V is TRBV7-8; possible D gene TRBD1, 5 bases. Trimming stripped 5 bases from V and 1 base from J, with 11 bases between. The CDR3 extends over 15 amino acids. Germline V gene data show CDR1 as SGHVS and CDR2 as FQNEAQ. CDR3 in amino acids: CASSPSRVNTGELFF. The CDR3 nucleotides read TGTGCCAGCAGCCCGAGCAGGGTGAACACCGGGGAGCTGTTTTTT.

The CDR3 coding sequence is TGTGCCAGCAGGTGGGTGGGTCTGGAGACCCAGTACTTC. The encoded protein is CASRWVGLETQYF. The chain carries TRBV28 and TRBJ2-5; no definite D call. Germline V gives CDR1 MDHEN, CDR2 SYDVKM. This CDR3 has 13 amino acids. V was trimmed by 6 bases and J by 5 bases, leaving 13 bases between them.